This TCR beta chain comes out of a study of cytomegalovirus exposure and HLA in healthy donors. It was with 60 Vbeta and 13 Jbeta primers that the PCR ran. Method: immunoSEQ multiplex PCR; TCRdb's copy keeps in-frame clones and lacks some. There are some 130,000 clones in the sample; 70% to 80% occur only once, and about 6.8% lies in the top ten. Study-wide points: Reports credit the classifier with highly specific, highly sensitive diagnosis of cytomegalovirus status. Segments of the TCR beta V type were, in most cases, productive about 87% or about 30% of the time in an earlier analysis. The study carried out a later analysis of TCR beta sequences. It associated some 18,000 of them with specific HLA alleles at a false discovery rate of 0.05. A reported reduction in N-insertions relative to the approximately 640-donor mean was seen in an Asian-associated ancestry cluster in a later analysis.

The CDR3 has 14 amino acids. The V end lost 5 bases, the J end lost 7 bases, and 18 bases lay between the germline ends. Germline lookup yields CDR1 GTSNPN and CDR2 SVGIG (reference sequence). This clone appeared a single time. Its specificity is not known. The source is a man in his forties or fifties in good health and CMV-seropositive. The chain couples TRBV30 to TRBJ1-5, with D possibly TRBD1 on 6 matching bases. Input material: PBMCs. CDR3 residues: CAWASRGNMQPQHF. The DNA for the CDR3 is TGTGCCTGGGCGAGCAGGGGAAATATGCAGCCCCAGCATTTT.